The rows below give T cell receptor beta chains drawn from one sample of a study of blood T cell repertoires in COVID-19. Assay used: immunoSEQ multiplex PCR; TCRdb lists only in-frame clones, some missing. The sample includes 200,000 to 250,000 clones, 70% to 85% of them seen just once. The sample comprised PBMCs or T cells enriched from blood (not recorded which). The source of these receptors is a woman in her sixties or seventies who had recovered from COVID-19. The CDR3 runs from the conserved cysteine through the conserved F or W. A D gene is named only where the DNA matches it firmly. The size entry is marked missing in some rows and otherwise reads once, few, many or a size class.

>.|TRBJ2-1|TRBV19|TRBD2
CASSRLAGDDNEQFF
TGTGCCAGTAGTAGACTAGCGGGAGACGACAATGAGCAGTTCTTC
>.|TRBJ1-2|TRBV6-2/TRBV6-3|TRBD1
CASSYSQGQTNYGYTF
TGTGCCAGCAGTTACTCACAGGGACAGACTAACTATGGCTACACCTTC
>.|TRBJ1-4|TRBV7-9|TRBD1
CASSRDRRGGNEKLFF
TGTGCCAGCAGCCGGGACAGGAGGGGTGGTAATGAAAAACTGTTTTTT
>.|TRBJ2-7|TRBV6-5|TRBD1
CASSYRTGGYDEQYF
TGTGCCAGCAGTTACCGGACAGGGGGGTACGACGAGCAGTACTTC
>.|TRBJ2-1|TRBV29-1|TRBD1
CSVAGTGPYNEQFF
TGCAGCGTCGCCGGGACAGGGCCCTACAATGAGCAGTTCTTC
>.|TRBJ2-7|TRBV10-3|.
CAISDQKAAPRSYEQYF
TGTGCCATCAGTGATCAAAAAGCGGCCCCCAGGTCCTACGAGCAGTACTTC
>.|TRBJ2-3|TRBV7-3|.
CASSDSGTDTQYF
TGTGCCAGCAGCGATAGCGGCACAGATACGCAGTATTTT
>.|TRBJ2-5|TRBV4-1|TRBD2
CASSQGTSGRRETQYF
TGCGCCAGCAGCCAAGGGACTAGCGGGAGAAGGGAGACCCAGTACTTC
>.|TRBJ1-6|TRBV6-5|TRBD1
CASSAEGAWGTSLHF
TGTGCCAGCAGCGCCGAGGGGGCCTGGGGGACGTCCCTCCACTTT
>.|TRBJ1-1|TRBV6-1|TRBD1
CASSGTGREAFF
TGTGCCAGCAGTGGGACAGGGCGTGAAGCTTTCTTT
>once|TRBJ1-6|TRBV12-3/TRBV12-4|TRBD1
CASRGDRGSPLHF
TGTGCCAGCAGGGGGGACAGGGGTTCACCCCTCCACTTT
>.|TRBJ2-1|TRBV5-4|.
CASRNSGSYNEQFF
TGTGCCAGCAGAAACAGTGGCTCCTACAATGAGCAGTTCTTC
>.|TRBJ1-1|TRBV6-5|TRBD1
CASSRDSTYEAFF
TGTGCCAGCAGCAGGGACAGTACCTATGAAGCTTTCTTT
>.|TRBJ1-1|TRBV18|TRBD1
CASSGQGDTEAFF
TGTGCCAGCTCGGGACAGGGGGACACTGAAGCTTTCTTT
>.|TRBJ1-1|TRBV18|.
CASSPGQRASTEAFF
TGTGCCAGCTCACCAGGTCAGCGGGCTAGCACTGAAGCTTTCTTT
>.|TRBJ1-4|TRBV25-1|TRBD1
CASSAGQGEKLFF
TGTGCCAGCAGTGCCGGACAGGGGGAAAAACTGTTTTTT
>.|TRBJ2-1|TRBV7-9|.
CASSSIVQSSYNEQFF
TGTGCCAGCAGCTCGATAGTACAGAGCTCCTACAATGAGCAGTTCTTC
>.|TRBJ1-4|TRBV19|.
CASSSGEIEKLFF
TGTGCCAGTAGTAGCGGAGAAATTGAAAAACTGTTTTTT
>.|TRBJ2-2|TRBV7-3|TRBD1
CASSRGQANTGELFF
TGTGCCAGCAGCCGGGGACAGGCGAACACCGGGGAGCTGTTTTTT